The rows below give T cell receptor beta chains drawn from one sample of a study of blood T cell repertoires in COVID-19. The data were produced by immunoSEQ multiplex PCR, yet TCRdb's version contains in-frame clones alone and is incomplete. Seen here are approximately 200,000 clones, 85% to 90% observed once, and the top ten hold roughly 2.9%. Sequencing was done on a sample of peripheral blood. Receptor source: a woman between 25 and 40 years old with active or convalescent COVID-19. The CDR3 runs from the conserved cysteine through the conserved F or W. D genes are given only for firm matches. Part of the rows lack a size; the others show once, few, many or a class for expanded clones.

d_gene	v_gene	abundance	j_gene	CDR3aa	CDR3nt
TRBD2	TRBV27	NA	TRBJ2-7	CASSTGTSGQTYEQYF	TGTGCCAGCAGCACAGGGACTAGCGGACAAACCTACGAGCAGTACTTC
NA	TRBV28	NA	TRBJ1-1	CASSYLQGWGTEAFF	TGTGCCAGCAGTTACCTTCAGGGTTGGGGCACTGAAGCTTTCTTT
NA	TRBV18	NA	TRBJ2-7	CASSPGNLYEQYF	TGTGCCAGCTCACCCGGGAACCTCTACGAGCAGTACTTC
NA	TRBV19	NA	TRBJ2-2	CASRPLGTPTGELFF	TGTGCCAGTAGGCCTCTCGGGACTCCTACCGGGGAGCTGTTTTTT
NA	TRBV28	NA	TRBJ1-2	CASSMENSRPSYYGYTF	TGTGCCAGCAGTATGGAAAACAGCCGACCCTCCTACTATGGCTACACCTTC
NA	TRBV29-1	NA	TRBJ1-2	CSGNQGSGYTF	TGCAGCGGGAACCAGGGAAGTGGCTACACCTTC
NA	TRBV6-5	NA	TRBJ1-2	CASSRRTEANYGYTF	TGTGCCAGCAGTCGACGGACAGAAGCTAACTATGGCTACACCTTC
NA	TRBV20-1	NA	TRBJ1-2	CSARDGYGYTF	TGCAGTGCTAGAGACGGCTATGGCTACACCTTC
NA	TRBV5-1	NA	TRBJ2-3	CASSLEFSGRRESTDTQYF	TGCGCCAGCAGCTTGGAGTTCTCAGGGAGGAGGGAGAGCACAGATACGCAGTATTTT
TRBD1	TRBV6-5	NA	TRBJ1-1	CASSYSGTGWSFF	TGTGCCAGCAGTTACTCCGGGACAGGGTGGTCTTTCTTT
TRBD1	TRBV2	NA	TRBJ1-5	CASRDGTVSNQPQHF	TGTGCCAGCAGGGACGGGACAGTTAGCAATCAGCCCCAGCATTTT
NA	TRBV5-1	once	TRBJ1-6	CASSTGTWNSPLHF	TGCGCCAGCAGTACCGGGACATGGAATTCACCCCTCCACTTT
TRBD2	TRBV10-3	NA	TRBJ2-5	CATMGSGRASGAQYF	TGTGCCACTATGGGGAGCGGGAGGGCCAGTGGGGCCCAGTACTTC
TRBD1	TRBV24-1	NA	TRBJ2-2	CATSEAGQANTGELFF	TGTGCCACCAGTGAGGCGGGACAGGCGAACACCGGGGAGCTGTTTTTT
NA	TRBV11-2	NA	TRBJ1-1	CASRLGGNTEAFF	TGTGCCAGCAGGCTGGGGGGGAACACTGAAGCTTTCTTT
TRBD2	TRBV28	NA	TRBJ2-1	CASSMASGRSEQFF	TGTGCCAGCAGTATGGCTAGCGGGAGAAGTGAGCAGTTCTTC
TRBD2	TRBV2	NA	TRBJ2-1	CASGGLAGDNEQFF	TGTGCCAGCGGGGGACTAGCGGGTGATAATGAGCAGTTCTTC
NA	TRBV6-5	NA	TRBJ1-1	CASSPDRRGTEAFF	TGTGCCAGCAGTCCTGACAGGCGGGGGACTGAAGCTTTCTTT
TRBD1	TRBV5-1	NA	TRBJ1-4	CASSLGPGTGNEKLFF	TGCGCCAGCAGCTTGGGCCCGGGGACAGGCAATGAAAAACTGTTTTTT
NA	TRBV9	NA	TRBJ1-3	CASSVPGLSSGNTIYF	TGTGCCAGCAGCGTTCCGGGACTATCCTCGGGAAACACCATATATTTT
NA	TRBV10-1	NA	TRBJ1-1	CASSESAGNTEAFF	TGCGCCAGCAGTGAGTCAGCAGGGAACACTGAAGCTTTCTTT
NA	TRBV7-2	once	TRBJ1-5	CASSYGGYNQPQHF	TGTGCCAGCAGCTACGGGGGGTACAATCAGCCCCAGCATTTT
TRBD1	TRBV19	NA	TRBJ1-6	CASSIQISIPGTGIHPLHF	TGTGCCAGTAGTATTCAAATCTCGATTCCCGGGACAGGTATTCACCCCCTCCACTTT
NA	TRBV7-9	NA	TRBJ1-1	CASSPGGKRATEAFF	TGTGCCAGCAGCCCGGGGGGGAAGCGGGCCACTGAAGCTTTCTTT
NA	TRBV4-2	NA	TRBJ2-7	CASSQVSGTEAYEQYF	TGTGCCAGCAGCCAGGTCTCCGGGACTGAAGCCTACGAGCAGTACTTC
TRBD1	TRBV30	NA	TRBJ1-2	CAWRSERGTGKGVYGYTF	TGTGCCTGGAGGTCAGAGAGGGGGACAGGGAAGGGGGTTTATGGCTACACCTTC
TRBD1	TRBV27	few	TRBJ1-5	CASSPATGSNQPQHF	TGTGCCAGCAGCCCCGCGACAGGGAGCAATCAGCCCCAGCATTTT
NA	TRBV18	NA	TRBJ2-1	CASSPGVGRGNEQFF	TGTGCCAGCTCACCAGGAGTGGGTAGGGGGAATGAGCAGTTCTTC
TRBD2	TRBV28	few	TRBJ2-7	CASSFPGTSYSYEQYF	TGTGCCAGCAGTTTCCCCGGGACTAGCTACTCCTACGAGCAGTACTTC
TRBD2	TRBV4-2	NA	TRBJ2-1	CASSQELAGGYNEQFF	TGTGCCAGCAGCCAAGAACTAGCGGGGGGCTACAATGAGCAGTTCTTC
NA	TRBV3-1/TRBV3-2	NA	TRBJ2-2	CATQGAGTGELFF	TGTGCCACCCAAGGGGCCGGCACCGGGGAGCTGTTTTTT
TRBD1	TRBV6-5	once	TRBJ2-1	CASSYTRQGNEQFF	TGTGCCAGCAGTTACACCCGACAGGGGAATGAGCAGTTCTTC
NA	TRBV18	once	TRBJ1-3	CASSPSGGLLSGNTIYF	TGTGCCAGCTCACCCTCGGGAGGGTTACTCTCTGGAAACACCATATATTTT
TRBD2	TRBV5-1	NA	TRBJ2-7	CASSLAPSGRGYEQYF	TGCGCCAGCAGCTTGGCTCCTAGCGGGAGGGGGTACGAGCAGTACTTC
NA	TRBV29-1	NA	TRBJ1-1	CSFFFRGRNTEAFF	TGCAGCTTTTTTTTCAGGGGCCGGAACACTGAAGCTTTCTTT
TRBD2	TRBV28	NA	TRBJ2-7	CASSFFSPGLAYEQYF	TGTGCCAGCAGTTTTTTCTCTCCGGGACTAGCCTACGAGCAGTACTTC
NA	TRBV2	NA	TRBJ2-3	CAGVEDRSTDTQYF	TGTGCCGGGGTGGAGGACAGATCCACAGATACGCAGTATTTT
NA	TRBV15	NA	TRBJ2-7	CATSRERYYEQYF	TGTGCCACCAGCAGAGAGAGGTACTACGAGCAGTACTTC
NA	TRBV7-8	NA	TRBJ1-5	CASSLETGLEPQHF	TGTGCCAGCAGCTTAGAAACAGGGTTGGAGCCCCAGCATTTT
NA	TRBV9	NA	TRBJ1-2	CASSVGAGDYGYTF	TGTGCCAGCAGCGTAGGGGCCGGTGACTATGGCTACACCTTC